What follows describes a single TCR beta chain. Sequencing was performed with immunoSEQ multiplex PCR; in TCRdb, only in-frame clones are kept and a portion is missing. The sample lists around 72,000 clones; around four fifths were seen once. The source of the sample is a study of OX40 agonist ivuxolimab in advanced cancers. As for the study in general: Clinicians treated patients with ivuxolimab, an agonistic anti-OX40 (CD134) antibody.

The source was CD4+ or CD8+ T cells sorted from blood, collected in a trial of the OX40 agonist ivuxolimab. This clonotype was sampled from an adult with an advanced solid tumor such as melanoma, head and neck, liver or kidney cancer.

CDR3 sequence reads: CASRLFVRTSTGELFF. For the CDR3, the DNA is TGTGCCAGCAGATTATTTGTCAGGACTAGTACCGGGGAGCTGTTTTTT. The chain recombines TRBV6-6 with TRBJ2-2, with 7 nucleotides matching TRBD2. After removal of 6 bases from V and 5 bases from J, the junction contained 12 bases not matched to a gene. This CDR3 comprises 16 residues. Per the germline V gene, CDR1 is MNHNY and CDR2 is SVGAGI (reference sequence).